A single sample is the source of the 10 T cell receptor beta chains below, sequenced in a study of CD4 T cells in relation to SARS-CoV-2 and coronaviruses. Method: immunoSEQ multiplex PCR; TCRdb's copy keeps in-frame clones and lacks some. The sample has 35,000 to 45,000 clones; approximately 87% are singletons. Input material: memory CD4+ T cells from PBMCs. Receptor source: an adult with COVID-19.

The chain uses TRBV12-5 and TRBJ1-4, with D uncertain. The CDR3 sequence is 14 residues long. Trimming took off 6 bases at V and 0 bases at J, with 8 bases between the two ends. CDR1 and CDR2 from the germline V gene are LGHNT and FRNRAP. The CDR3 loop reads CASGETSTNEKLFF. Here the CDR3 DNA reads TGTGCTAGTGGCGAAACCTCAACTAATGAAAAACTGTTTTTT.

This clone was detected once. This chain uses TRBV21-1 with TRBJ1-4; TRBD1, the table's D call, was not compared with the DNA. TRBV21-1 is given as a pseudogene. The CDR3 has 14 residues. CDR3 bases: TGTGCCAGCAGCACCGGACAGGGAGGTGAAAAACTGTTTTTT. Protein: CASSTGQGGEKLFF.

The CDR3 region is CASSNGTGTYEQYF. As DNA, the CDR3 is TGTGCCAGCAGCAACGGGACAGGTACCTACGAGCAGTACTTC. The rearrangement links TRBV21-1 to TRBJ2-7; the table's D call, TRBD1, has no DNA check behind it. TRBV21-1 is a recognized pseudogene. CDR3 length: 14 amino acids.

For the CDR3, the DNA is TGCAGTGCTAGTCGGGAGGCTGAGACCCAGTACTTC. This encodes CSASREAETQYF. The chain links TRBV20-1 to TRBJ2-5, with TRBD2 matching over 7 bases. The J segment lost 5 bases and the V segment lost 3 bases, leaving 3 bases of the junction unmatched. The CDR3 totals 12 residues. Germline CDR1 and CDR2: DFQATT and SNEGSKA (reference sequence).

The rearrangement joins TRBV7-9 to TRBJ1-2, with TRBD1 as a possible D gene (5 bases). The CDR3 has 15 amino acids. V was clipped by 5 bases and J by 0 bases, with 13 bases between them. CDR1 is SEHNR, CDR2 FQNEAQ, per germline (reference sequence). This CDR3 is CASSRIGTSNYGYTF. The DNA for the CDR3 is TGTGCCAGCAGCCGAATTGGGACCTCTAACTATGGCTACACCTTC.

The V and J genes are TRBV18 and TRBJ2-5, with 13 bases fitting TRBD2. Germline V gene data show CDR1 as KGHSH and CDR2 as LQKENI. V was pared by 4 bases and J by 4 bases, with 9 bases of the junction left unmatched. The CDR3 covers 17 residues. The CDR3 loop reads CASSLLGTSGVLETQYF. The CDR3 DNA follows: TGTGCCAGCTCACTACTCGGGACTAGCGGGGTTTTAGAGACCCAGTACTTC.

The sample holds one count of this clone. The chain uses TRBV19 and TRBJ2-2, with D possibly TRBD2 on 6 matching bases. V was pared by 5 bases and J by 5 bases, with 12 bases between. Germline V gene data show CDR1 as LNHDA and CDR2 as SQIVND (reference sequence). The CDR3 sequence is 14 residues long. The CDR3 sequence is CASSSSGVTGELFF. The CDR3 nucleotides read TGTGCCAGTAGTTCCTCGGGGGTTACCGGGGAGCTGTTTTTT.

The chain links TRBV5-1 to TRBJ1-1, with a tentative D call TRBD1 (5 bases). Germline V gene sequence: CDR1 SGHRS, CDR2 YFSETQ. The CDR3 loop spans 16 amino acids. V lost 0 bases to trimming and J lost 1 base, with 13 bases between them. CDR3 sequence: CASSLGQRTTNTEAFF. As DNA, the CDR3 is TGCGCCAGCAGCTTGGGGCAGAGGACAACGAACACTGAAGCTTTCTTT.

This chain joins TRBV6-5 and TRBJ1-5; D not certain. Deletions cut 0 bases from V and 7 bases from J, with 13 bases between. The CDR3 has 15 amino acids. From germline, CDR1 is MNHEY and CDR2 SVGAGI. As DNA, the CDR3 is TGTGCCAGCAGTTACTCGAACGGGGTAGGCCAGCCCCAGCATTTT. Protein: CASSYSNGVGQPQHF.

The V gene is TRBV3-1 (or the pseudogene TRBV3-2), the J gene TRBJ2-1; 7 nucleotides agree with TRBD1. The CDR3 runs to 15 residues. V gave up 7 bases and J gave up 8 bases; unmatched junction bases: 14. Germline CDR1 LGHDT, CDR2 YNNKEL (reference sequence). For the CDR3, the DNA is TGTGCCAGCAACCAGCCGACACAGGGGAGAGATGAGCAGTTCTTC. Translating it yields CASNQPTQGRDEQFF.